These T cell receptor beta chains were read from a single sample in a study of shared clonotypes between healthy human individuals. Clones were read by immunoSEQ multiplex PCR, and TCRdb kept only the in-frame ones, dropping some. The sample contains about 100,000 clones, roughly 70% of which appear only once. Sequences were obtained from memory CD8+ T cells sorted from blood. The origin of the receptors is a woman aged 25 to 45 in good health. Both conserved end residues are part of each CDR3. The D gene is left open where the match is weak. Only some rows state a clone size, as once, few, many or a class for expanded clones.

length: 14
size: NA
D: NA
V: TRBV15
J: TRBJ2-1
DNA: TGTGCCACCAGACGGGCTGGGATGGGGGATGAGCAGTTCTTC
CDR3: CATRRAGMGDEQFF

length: 11
size: NA
D: NA
V: TRBV29-1
J: TRBJ1-2
DNA: TGCAGCGTTGAAGATCTTGGTGGCTACACCTTC
CDR3: CSVEDLGGYTF

length: 16
size: NA
D: TRBD1
V: TRBV6-4
J: TRBJ2-1
DNA: TGTGCCAGCAGTGACGCCGGGACAGCGACCACCAATGAGCAGTTCTTC
CDR3: CASSDAGTATTNEQFF

length: 15
size: many
D: NA
V: TRBV25-1
J: TRBJ2-7
DNA: TGTGCCAGCAGTGAAGAGGGTGACGACTCCTACGAGCAGTACTTC
CDR3: CASSEEGDDSYEQYF

length: 14
size: NA
D: TRBD2
V: TRBV30
J: TRBJ2-1
DNA: TGTGCCTGGCGCCCGGGGACTAACAACAATGAGCAGTTCTTC
CDR3: CAWRPGTNNNEQFF

length: 11
size: NA
D: NA
V: TRBV25-1
J: TRBJ1-2
DNA: TGTGCCAGCCGGACCTACTATGGCTACACCTTC
CDR3: CASRTYYGYTF

length: 13
size: NA
D: TRBD2
V: TRBV29-1
J: TRBJ2-1
DNA: TGCAGCGTTAAACGGGAGGCAGGGAATGAGCAGTTCTTC
CDR3: CSVKREAGNEQFF

length: 15
size: NA
D: NA
V: TRBV30
J: TRBJ2-1
DNA: TGTGCCTGGAGGTATTCAGGGGGGCCCTACAATGAGCAGTTCTTC
CDR3: CAWRYSGGPYNEQFF

length: 15
size: few
D: NA
V: TRBV5-4
J: TRBJ1-1
DNA: TGTGCCAGCAGCTTGGGGCCGGGAGGGAACACTGAAGCTTTCTTT
CDR3: CASSLGPGGNTEAFF

length: 14
size: NA
D: NA
V: TRBV28
J: TRBJ2-7
DNA: TGTGCCAGCAGTTGGGGGACTGCAGCCTACGAGCAGTACTTC
CDR3: CASSWGTAAYEQYF

length: 15
size: few
D: NA
V: TRBV7-9
J: TRBJ2-1
DNA: TGTGCCAGCAGCTCCTTGGCTAGAAGGAGCAATGAGCAGTTCTTC
CDR3: CASSSLARRSNEQFF

length: 13
size: NA
D: TRBD2
V: TRBV11-2
J: TRBJ2-1
DNA: TGTGCCAGCAGCTTAGGACTAGCAAACGAGCAGTTCTTC
CDR3: CASSLGLANEQFF

length: 17
size: NA
D: TRBD1
V: TRBV2
J: TRBJ2-7
DNA: TGTGCCAGCAGTGATCAGGACAGGAATCTGGGTTTCTACGAGCAGTACTTC
CDR3: CASSDQDRNLGFYEQYF

length: 15
size: NA
D: TRBD2
V: TRBV7-9
J: TRBJ2-7
DNA: TGTGCCAGCAGCTCTCGGACTAGTGCGATGTACGAGCAGTACTTC
CDR3: CASSSRTSAMYEQYF

length: 20
size: once
D: TRBD1
V: TRBV18
J: TRBJ1-4
DNA: TGTGCCAGCCATAGACCCGTTACAGGGACAGACGGGCAGGGTAATGAAAAACTGTTTTTT
CDR3: CASHRPVTGTDGQGNEKLFF

length: 17
size: NA
D: TRBD2
V: TRBV4-1
J: TRBJ2-4
DNA: TGCGCCAGCAGCCAAGCCCGGGGGGAGTCGGCCAAAAACATTCAGTACTTC
CDR3: CASSQARGESAKNIQYF

length: 14
size: NA
D: NA
V: TRBV6-1
J: TRBJ2-5
DNA: TGTGCCAGCAGTGAACGTCGGAGTGGAGAGACCCAGTACTTC
CDR3: CASSERRSGETQYF

length: 15
size: once
D: NA
V: TRBV2
J: TRBJ1-2
DNA: TGTGCCAGCAGCGGAGTGGACAGTTCTAACTATGGCTACACCTTC
CDR3: CASSGVDSSNYGYTF

length: 13
size: NA
D: TRBD1
V: TRBV25-1
J: TRBJ1-1
DNA: TGTGCCAGCAGTGATGGAGGACAGGCAGAAGCTTTCTTT
CDR3: CASSDGGQAEAFF

length: 16
size: NA
D: NA
V: TRBV6-5
J: TRBJ1-2
DNA: TGTGCCAGCAGTTACTCGAGTAACTCGGCCGACTATGGCTACACCTTC
CDR3: CASSYSSNSADYGYTF

length: 12
size: NA
D: NA
V: TRBV7-2
J: TRBJ2-5
DNA: TGTGCCAGCAGCTTATTTACAGAGACCCAGTACTTC
CDR3: CASSLFTETQYF

length: 12
size: NA
D: NA
V: TRBV28
J: TRBJ1-2
DNA: TGTGCCAGCAAACCGAGACTCTTTGGCTACACCTTC
CDR3: CASKPRLFGYTF

length: 12
size: NA
D: NA
V: TRBV7-9
J: TRBJ2-7
DNA: TGTGCCAGCAGCTTGGAGACTAAGGAGCAGTACTTC
CDR3: CASSLETKEQYF

length: 13
size: many
D: TRBD1
V: TRBV6-4
J: TRBJ1-2
DNA: TGTGCCAGCAGTGACTCGGACAGGGGGGGCTACACCTTC
CDR3: CASSDSDRGGYTF

length: 13
size: NA
D: NA
V: TRBV7-3
J: TRBJ2-3
DNA: TGTGCCAGCAGCTCTGGTTCCTGGAATACGCAGTATTTT
CDR3: CASSSGSWNTQYF

length: 15
size: NA
D: TRBD1
V: TRBV2
J: TRBJ1-6
DNA: TGTGCCAGCGGGACTCGACAGGGTTATAATTCACCCCTCCACTTT
CDR3: CASGTRQGYNSPLHF

length: 13
size: NA
D: NA
V: TRBV6-5
J: TRBJ2-7
DNA: TGTGCCAGCAGCGCCGGCCAATGGGGCGAGCAGTACTTC
CDR3: CASSAGQWGEQYF

length: 17
size: once
D: NA
V: TRBV25-1
J: TRBJ2-2
DNA: TGTGCCAGCAGTGAATACCATCGATCCGGGGTCACCGGGGAGCTGTTTTTT
CDR3: CASSEYHRSGVTGELFF

length: 16
size: NA
D: NA
V: TRBV7-8
J: TRBJ2-7
DNA: TGTGCCAGCAGCGCCCTCAAGGGGGACGGTACCTACGAGCAGTACTTC
CDR3: CASSALKGDGTYEQYF

length: 13
size: NA
D: NA
V: TRBV28
J: TRBJ2-1
DNA: TGTGCCACCCGCGCTGACTCCTACAATGAGCAGTTCTTC
CDR3: CATRADSYNEQFF

length: 14
size: NA
D: TRBD1
V: TRBV5-1
J: TRBJ2-5
DNA: TGCGCCAGCAGCTCCCACAGGGGGCGAGAGACCCAGTACTTC
CDR3: CASSSHRGRETQYF

length: 16
size: NA
D: NA
V: TRBV19
J: TRBJ2-1
DNA: TGTGCCAGTAGTATATTCGGACGGGCGTCCTACAATGAGCAGTTCTTC
CDR3: CASSIFGRASYNEQFF

length: 15
size: NA
D: NA
V: TRBV7-9
J: TRBJ2-7
DNA: TGTGCCAGCAGCCATGACGGAGCGTACTCCTACGAGCAGTACTTC
CDR3: CASSHDGAYSYEQYF

length: 13
size: once
D: NA
V: TRBV5-1
J: TRBJ2-7
DNA: TGCGCCAGCAGCTTAAAACTAGCCGGCGAGCAGTACTTC
CDR3: CASSLKLAGEQYF

length: 17
size: once
D: TRBD1
V: TRBV7-2
J: TRBJ1-5
DNA: TGTGCCAGCAGCTTAACAGGGGGGAGATATAGCAATCAGCCCCAGCATTTT
CDR3: CASSLTGGRYSNQPQHF

length: 15
size: NA
D: NA
V: TRBV6-6
J: TRBJ1-1
DNA: TGTGCCAGCAGTTACGAATTCGTGCGGAAAACTGAAGCTTTCTTT
CDR3: CASSYEFVRKTEAFF

length: 12
size: NA
D: NA
V: TRBV11-2
J: TRBJ2-7
DNA: TGTGCCACCAGGGGAGGGCCCTACGAGCAGTACTTC
CDR3: CATRGGPYEQYF

length: 13
size: NA
D: NA
V: TRBV11-2
J: TRBJ1-2
DNA: TGTGCCAGCACCCTCGGGGGGGGCAATGGCTACACCTTC
CDR3: CASTLGGGNGYTF

length: 13
size: NA
D: TRBD2
V: TRBV11-2
J: TRBJ2-7
DNA: TGTGCCAGCAGCTTGACTAGCGACTACGAGCAGTACTTC
CDR3: CASSLTSDYEQYF

length: 14
size: once
D: NA
V: TRBV30
J: TRBJ1-1
DNA: TGTGCCTGGAGTAATTCCAACCGGCTCACTGAAGCTTTCTTT
CDR3: CAWSNSNRLTEAFF

length: 12
size: NA
D: NA
V: TRBV29-1
J: TRBJ2-1
DNA: TGCAGCGTTTCCGGACTGCCCAATGAGCAGTTCTTC
CDR3: CSVSGLPNEQFF

length: 14
size: NA
D: TRBD1
V: TRBV15
J: TRBJ2-7
DNA: TGTGCCACCAGCGCGACAGGGGTTACCTACGAGCAGTACTTC
CDR3: CATSATGVTYEQYF

length: 17
size: NA
D: NA
V: TRBV10-3
J: TRBJ1-1
DNA: TGTGCCATCAGTGAGTCCGACAGCGTGGGTTCGAACACTGAAGCTTTCTTT
CDR3: CAISESDSVGSNTEAFF

length: 14
size: NA
D: NA
V: TRBV7-9
J: TRBJ2-2
DNA: TGTGCCAGCAGCCAAACTAGTTTCATCGGGGAGCTGTTTTTT
CDR3: CASSQTSFIGELFF

length: 15
size: NA
D: NA
V: TRBV6-5
J: TRBJ2-2
DNA: TGTGCCAGCAACCCCGGCGCGGTTGGTACCGGGGAGCTGTTTTTT
CDR3: CASNPGAVGTGELFF

length: 14
size: NA
D: NA
V: TRBV10-2
J: TRBJ1-1
DNA: TGCGCCAGCAGAGAGACAGCTATGAACACTGAAGCTTTCTTT
CDR3: CASRETAMNTEAFF

length: 14
size: NA
D: NA
V: TRBV4-1
J: TRBJ2-7
DNA: TGCGCCAGCAGCCAATCCCCCTTGGGGGACGAGCAGTACTTC
CDR3: CASSQSPLGDEQYF

length: 13
size: NA
D: NA
V: TRBV9
J: TRBJ1-2
DNA: TGTGCCAGCAGCGTAGAAACGGGCTATGGCTACACCTTC
CDR3: CASSVETGYGYTF

length: 17
size: NA
D: NA
V: TRBV11-2
J: TRBJ2-3
DNA: TGTGCCAGCAGCTCAAGCATTCGAGGGGGGCCCACAGATACGCAGTATTTT
CDR3: CASSSSIRGGPTDTQYF

length: 14
size: NA
D: NA
V: TRBV6-5
J: TRBJ2-5
DNA: TGTGCCAGCAGTTCTCGGCGGCCCGCAGAGACCCAGTACTTC
CDR3: CASSSRRPAETQYF

length: 17
size: NA
D: NA
V: TRBV7-9
J: TRBJ2-1
DNA: TGTGCCAGCAGCTTACTACGTTGGTCGAGCTCCTACAATGAGCAGTTCTTC
CDR3: CASSLLRWSSSYNEQFF

length: 13
size: few
D: NA
V: TRBV29-1
J: TRBJ1-2
DNA: TGCAGCGTTGATCGAATGGGAGACTATGGCTACACCTTC
CDR3: CSVDRMGDYGYTF

length: 15
size: many
D: NA
V: TRBV23-1
J: TRBJ2-7
DNA: TGCGCCAGCAGTCCAAACAGGACCGGGCACTACGAGCAGTACTTC
CDR3: CASSPNRTGHYEQYF

length: 14
size: once
D: TRBD1
V: TRBV6-6
J: TRBJ1-2
DNA: TGTGCCAGCAGTTACTGGGACAGGAGACGGGGCTACACCTTC
CDR3: CASSYWDRRRGYTF

length: 17
size: NA
D: TRBD1
V: TRBV14
J: TRBJ1-1
DNA: TGTGCCAGCAGCCCGAGACCGGCGGGACAGGGCGCCACTGAAGCTTTCTTT
CDR3: CASSPRPAGQGATEAFF

length: 15
size: NA
D: TRBD2
V: TRBV4-2
J: TRBJ2-7
DNA: TGTGCCAGCAGCCAAGGTAATAGCGGGGCCTACGAGCAGTACTTC
CDR3: CASSQGNSGAYEQYF

length: 14
size: once
D: NA
V: TRBV19
J: TRBJ2-7
DNA: TGTGCCAGTAGTATAGGGACACACGGTGGAGAGCAGTACTTC
CDR3: CASSIGTHGGEQYF

length: 16
size: NA
D: TRBD1
V: TRBV19
J: TRBJ1-3
DNA: TGTGCCAGTAGGATGACAGGGCGAATCTCTGGAAACACCATATATTTT
CDR3: CASRMTGRISGNTIYF